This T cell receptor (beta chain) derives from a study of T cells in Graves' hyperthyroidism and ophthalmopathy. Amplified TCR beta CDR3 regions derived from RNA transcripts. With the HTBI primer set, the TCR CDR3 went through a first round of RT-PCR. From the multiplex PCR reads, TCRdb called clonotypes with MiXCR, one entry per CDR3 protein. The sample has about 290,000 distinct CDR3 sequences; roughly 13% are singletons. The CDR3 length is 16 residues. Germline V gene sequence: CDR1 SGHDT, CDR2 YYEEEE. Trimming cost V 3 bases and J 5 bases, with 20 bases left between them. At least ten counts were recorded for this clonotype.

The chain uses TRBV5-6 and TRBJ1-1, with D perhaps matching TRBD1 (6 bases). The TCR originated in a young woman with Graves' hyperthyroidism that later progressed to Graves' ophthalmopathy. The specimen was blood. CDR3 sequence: CASSSLGAGARTEAFF. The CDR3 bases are TGTGCCAGCAGCTCTTTAGGGGCGGGGGCAAGGACTGAAGCTTTCTTT.